This paragraph covers one T cell receptor (beta chain) sequence. Methods used by the authors: Quantification of nucleated cells was approximated via reference gene primer amplification. The protocol was immunoSEQ multiplex PCR, while the TCRdb copy is restricted to in-frame clones and leaves out a portion. Clone size and the V and J calls come from that table; the DNA yielded D and trimming. The repertoire consists of fewer than 200,000 clones, with 65% to 90% occurring once and the leading ten covering about 9.7%. The sample is drawn from a study of blood T cell repertoires in COVID-19. Study-wide background: Sample material is recorded as cDNA or gDNA derived from T cells, B-cell-depleted T cells, or PBMCs.

The CDR3 has 14 residues. Trimming cost V 4 bases and J 0 bases, with 8 bases left between them. CDR1 LGHNA and CDR2 YNFKEQ come from the germline V gene. The genes are TRBV4-2 and TRBJ2-3; unclear D gene. The sequence derives from a man in his forties or fifties with active or convalescent COVID-19. The material sequenced was peripheral blood. CDR3 DNA sequence: TGTGCCAGCAGCCTAGAATCTAGCACAGATACGCAGTATTTT. Translation gives CASSLESSTDTQYF.